This TCR beta chain was found in a study of cytomegalovirus exposure and HLA in healthy donors (TCRdb year 2017). Background for the entire study: In an earlier analysis of under 600 of the donors, about 270 Gb of sequence data and 90 million to 130 million unique TCR beta sequences from roughly 200 million T cells were reported. Class I and class II HLA loci were covered by the typing at four-digit resolution. The aim of the study was to test whether cataloging public T cell receptors could identify signatures of past pathogen exposure. An earlier analysis of around 540 of the donors applied high-throughput TCR beta sequencing to assess whether each TCR beta V gene segment acted as functional or pseudogenic. Genome-wide SNP genotypes for about 60% of the roughly 700 donors were used in a later genetic analysis, which treated that subset as a discovery cohort. Of the approximately 400 genotyped donors, 65% to 90% fell in the genetic ancestry cluster associated with self-reported Caucasian donors. In addition to the first cohort of 666 subjects, a separate validation cohort of 120 different subjects was used. Four or five DR-DQ haplotypes were handled as single units for association and clustering because linkage in the cohort was strong. To predict cytomegalovirus infection status, the study combined high-throughput TCR immunosequencing, statistical association of individual TCRs with disease status, and machine learning. All discovery cohort repertoires had been generated using a single sequencing platform. Rather than drawing on any new phenotypic data, the later analysis identified candidate immune exposures from TCR beta sequences and the way those sequences occurred across donors. The number of typed donors differed by locus: roughly 629-630 for A, B, C, DRB1 and DQB1; approximately 520 for DQA1; around 610 for DPA1; and roughly 470 for DPB1. Using immunosequencing, the study profiled T cell repertoires from around 670 subjects and related those repertoires to cytomegalovirus serostatus. Donor age, sex, ethnicity and CMV serostatus were compiled together with the repertoire data. On average, about 200,000 unique TCR beta nucleotide sequences were sequenced per donor among roughly 430 genotyped donors of the cohort, with 15% to 20% of those sequences being non-productive. A later analysis re-analyzed previously published TCR beta repertoires from roughly 630 donors and added high-resolution HLA genotyping to study TCR occurrence patterns. An early release covering 500 to 750 HLA-typed donors comprised 250 to 350 gigabases of sequencing data and tens of millions of unique TCR sequences. Overall results and qualifications from the work: A cluster of highly shared sequence variants was judged likely to represent a technical artifact of the sequencing pipeline. In a later analysis, TCR association rates were found to vary across HLA loci, with the most associated TCRs seen for DRB1 alleles and the fewest for HLA-C alleles. A later genetic analysis associated a missense DCLRE1C variant with V-gene and J-gene trimming of TCR beta chains, and an independent cohort replicated the association. In vitro tests confirmed that three of the cytomegalovirus-associated TCR beta chains recognize cytomegalovirus antigens. In a later analysis, HLA-associated TCR beta chains were found to be more clonally expanded and to have lower generation probabilities than equally common non-associated chains. It was suggested by the authors that the approach could potentially be generalized to other disease states and immunological phenotypes. A total of 150 to 200 TCR beta chains were listed by the study as associated with cytomegalovirus. A later analysis reported that several top co-occurrence clusters appeared linked to parvovirus B19, influenza, CMV and Epstein-Barr virus. The 87-base-pair reads could not distinguish some IMGT-functional V segments, including TRBV6-2 and TRBV6-3, so those segments were excluded. Because some donors lacked HLA typing at each locus, the association tests relied only on the typed subset. For the cohort, immune exposure information was limited to CMV serostatus. Roughly uniform sequencing depth across donors was assumed in presence/absence analyses, although this assumption may not hold. When HLA alleles, especially DR and DQ, strongly co-occurred, TCR associations were difficult to assign to individual alleles. Because counts were too low, 15 or so rarely observed V segments, including chromosome 9 orphons, were excluded from the earlier analysis of around 590 of the donors. According to a later analysis, most CMV-associated TCR beta chains appeared to be HLA-restricted, and the HLA associations seemed to be driven largely by CMV exposure. A further reported finding was that TCR beta sequences accurately predicted the HLA-A and HLA-B alleles for most subjects in the first cohort. While some public TCRs were present in many individuals, most TCR sequences turned up only very rarely across donors. In an earlier analysis of approximately 600 of the donors, most TCR beta V segments were observed in productive rearrangements about 87% or about 30% of the time, broadly matching IMGT annotations. According to a later genetic analysis, donors in an Asian-associated ancestry cluster had fewer N-insertions in productive TCRs than the roughly 700-donor mean. Correlated functional status among segregating V segments might be attributable to linkage disequilibrium, but an unknown experimental factor could not be ruled out. At a false discovery rate of 0.05, a later analysis linked 16,951 TCR beta sequences to specific HLA alleles. Only TCR beta chains were sequenced in this cohort, and the absence of alpha or paired-chain data limited detectable features. The classifier was reported to diagnose cytomegalovirus status with high specificity and sensitivity in both the original and validation cohorts.

Remarks on this clone: Its recognized antigen is unknown. No base quality values were provided; no much bigger clone lies one nucleotide off.

The cohort consisted of hundreds of healthy bone marrow donors. At the time of sampling, all cohort members were nominally healthy, though unrecorded immune exposures were likely present. The donor was CMV seronegative and was included in the group of a few hundred seronegative cohort members. A peripheral blood sample was provided by each donor, and peripheral blood mononuclear cells were used for TCR beta sequencing. Genomic DNA extraction from the blood cell samples was performed with the Qiagen DNeasy Blood Extraction Kit. Library prep was done by the immunoSEQ multiplex PCR assay. The multiplex PCR relied on a mix of 60 forward primers for TCR Vbeta segments and 13 reverse primers for TCR Jbeta segments. Amplification of the CDR3 region of rearranged TCR beta genes was performed with a multiplex PCR assay on genomic DNA. The Illumina HiSeq System was used to sequence the amplified TCR beta libraries as 87-base-pair reads. As for how the authors treated the data: A later analysis tallied roughly 78 million unique TCR beta chains across the 666 repertoires, and some 12 million of those chains were shared by two or more donors. A nearest-neighbor algorithm error-corrected the raw reads and collapsed the reads into unique sequences, merging closely related sequences to remove PCR and sequencing errors. CDR3 sequences were aligned to IMGT reference sequences to assign V, D and J gene segments. For a sequence to be retained, a match of at least six nucleotides was required to both a V gene segment and a J gene segment. Rearrangements were called productive when the CDR3 lacked stop codons and stayed in frame with V and J; all others were non-productive. Following IMGT convention, CDR3 was defined as the stretch from the second conserved V-encoded cysteine to the conserved J-encoded phenylalanine. In an earlier analysis of around 540 of the donors, sequences lacking an unambiguous match to a single V gene segment were excluded. An earlier analysis of just under 600 of the donors called V segments functional above 56.7% productive rearrangements and segregating when the between-donor standard deviation exceeded 5%. A statistical classification framework was built for diagnosing cytomegalovirus status from the catalog of TCR beta chain sequences. In a later analysis, V and J genes were assigned by comparing TCR nucleotide sequences against IMGT/GENE-DB human TR gene sequences. Using the TCRdist pipeline, a later analysis assigned CDR3 sequences along with most-parsimonious VDJ recombination scenarios. In a later analysis, each TCR beta chain was defined by its CDR3 amino acid sequence together with its V-gene family, and reads without a unique V-gene family were excluded. In a later analysis, approximately 590 highly shared, low-generation-probability nucleotide sequences were removed to address suspected cross-contamination and a sequencing artifact. In a later analysis, a clonal expansion index for each public chain was calculated from normalized within-repertoire ranks of inferred template counts. In a later analysis, generation probabilities were computed with a VDJ recombination model fitted to out-of-frame rearrangements, and the resulting probabilities were checked against IGoR. In a later analysis, hypergeometric tests were used to score TCR-TCR, TCR-HLA and TCR-CMV co-occurrence, with a repertoire-size bias correction applied to TCR pairs. In a later analysis, false discovery rates were estimated by permuting HLA or CMV assignments 20 times. A later analysis grouped co-occurring TCRs with DBSCAN, adding TCRdist sequence similarity when clustering within HLA-allele-positive subsets. Repertoires with fewer than 30,000 or more than 120,000 public chains were left out of co-occurrence clustering, as were several repertoires with anomalous nucleotide sharing. Imported from immuneACCESS, the table was reduced by TCRdb to in-frame sequences with V and J called. These copies leave out some clones; in studies compared against another copy, an unresolved V gene accounts for under half, and the cause of the remainder is not known. The DNA was the basis for D and trimming; V, J and clone size are from that table. This sample has some 200,000 clones in its table, and under 85% of those were observed once. The ten largest clones capture over 1.5% of the sample.

Per the germline V gene (reference sequence), MNHNY is the CDR1 and SVGAGI is the CDR2. The junction carries 14 bases between V and J, which are trimmed by 6 bases and 10 bases respectively. The CDR3 covers 12 residues, taking in both the cysteine and the phenylalanine. The sequence is cut down to CDR3 DNA, 36 bases in frame from base 1. This clonotype was sampled from a man aged 50 or older in good health and CMV-seronegative. What was sequenced was PBMCs. The rearranged segments are TRBV6-6 and TRBJ2-3, with the identity of the D gene unclear. The CDR3 protein sequence reads: CASSPSEEAQYF. The DNA sequence is as follows: TGTGCCAGCAGCCCCTCCGAAGAGGCGCAGTATTTT.